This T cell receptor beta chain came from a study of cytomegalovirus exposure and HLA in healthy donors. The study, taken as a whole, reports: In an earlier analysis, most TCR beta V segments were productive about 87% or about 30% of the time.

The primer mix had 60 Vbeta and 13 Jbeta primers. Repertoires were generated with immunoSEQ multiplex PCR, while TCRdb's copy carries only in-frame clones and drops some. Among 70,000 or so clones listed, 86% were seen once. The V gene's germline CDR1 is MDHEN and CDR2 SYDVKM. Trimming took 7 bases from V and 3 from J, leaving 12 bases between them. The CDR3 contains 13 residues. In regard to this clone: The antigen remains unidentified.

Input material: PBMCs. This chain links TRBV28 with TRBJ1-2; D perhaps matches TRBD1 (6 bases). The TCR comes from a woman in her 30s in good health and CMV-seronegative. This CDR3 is CASTLGGYYGYTF. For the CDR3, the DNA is TGTGCCAGCACCCTTGGGGGCTACTATGGCTACACCTTC.